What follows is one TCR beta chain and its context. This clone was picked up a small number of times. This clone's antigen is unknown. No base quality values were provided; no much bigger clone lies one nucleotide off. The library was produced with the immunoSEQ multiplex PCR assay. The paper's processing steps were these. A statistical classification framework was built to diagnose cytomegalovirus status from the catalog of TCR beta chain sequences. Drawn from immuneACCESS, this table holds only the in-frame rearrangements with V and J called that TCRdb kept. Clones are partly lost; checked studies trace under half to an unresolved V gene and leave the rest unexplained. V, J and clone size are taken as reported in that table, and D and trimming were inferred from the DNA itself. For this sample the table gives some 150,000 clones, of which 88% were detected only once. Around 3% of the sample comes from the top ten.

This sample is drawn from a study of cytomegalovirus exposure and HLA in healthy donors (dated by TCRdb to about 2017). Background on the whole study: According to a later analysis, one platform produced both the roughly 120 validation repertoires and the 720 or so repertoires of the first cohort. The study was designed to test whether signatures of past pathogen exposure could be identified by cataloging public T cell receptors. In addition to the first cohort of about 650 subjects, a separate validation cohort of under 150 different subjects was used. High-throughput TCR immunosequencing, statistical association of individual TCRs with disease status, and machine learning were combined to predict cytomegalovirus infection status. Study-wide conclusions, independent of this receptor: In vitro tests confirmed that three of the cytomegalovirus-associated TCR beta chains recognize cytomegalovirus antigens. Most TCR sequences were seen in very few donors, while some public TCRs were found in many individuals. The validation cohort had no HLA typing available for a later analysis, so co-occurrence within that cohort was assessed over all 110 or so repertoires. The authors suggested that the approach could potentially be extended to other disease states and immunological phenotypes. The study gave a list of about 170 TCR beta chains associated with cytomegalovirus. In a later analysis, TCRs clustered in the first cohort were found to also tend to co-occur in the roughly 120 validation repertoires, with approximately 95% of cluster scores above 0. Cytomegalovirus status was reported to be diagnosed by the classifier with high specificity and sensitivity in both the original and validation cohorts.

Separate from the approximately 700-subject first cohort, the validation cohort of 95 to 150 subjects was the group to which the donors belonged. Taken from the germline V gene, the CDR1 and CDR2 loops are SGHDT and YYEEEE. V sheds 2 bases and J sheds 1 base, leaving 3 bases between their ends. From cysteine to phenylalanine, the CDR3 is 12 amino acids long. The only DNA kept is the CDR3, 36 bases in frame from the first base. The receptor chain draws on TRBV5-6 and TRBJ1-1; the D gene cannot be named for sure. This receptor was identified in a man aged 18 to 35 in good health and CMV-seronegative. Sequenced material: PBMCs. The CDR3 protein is CASSLQNTEAFF. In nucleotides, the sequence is TGTGCCAGCAGCTTACAGAACACTGAAGCTTTCTTT.